This T cell receptor (beta chain) stems from a study of post-analysis software for immune sequencing data. V shed 1 base and J shed 5 bases, with 12 bases lying between them. CDR3 length: 14 residues. Looked up from germline, CDR1 is MNHEY and CDR2 is SMNVEV (reference sequence). Study results and caveats: Comparison of patients with controls showed five TRBV segments more frequent in patients, TRBV5-6, TRBV5-1 and TRBV20-1 among them.

About this clonotype itself: The antigen is not known.

Each TCR beta cDNA library carried unique molecular identifiers. TCRdb processed the PCR reads anew with MiXCR; each CDR3 protein has one entry. The table has about 820,000 distinct CDR3 sequences, roughly 50% seen once. The sequenced material came from blood. The chain is built from TRBV27 and TRBJ2-7; weak D call: TRBD1 (5 bases). The sequence was obtained from a girl aged 5-17 years with multiple sclerosis. CDR3 sequence (DNA): TGTGCCAGCAGTTTATTGGGGCAGGGTAACGAGCAGTACTTC. Translated: CASSLLGQGNEQYF.